This entry is about one T cell receptor (beta chain). This sample was taken from a study of blood T cell repertoires in COVID-19. Study background: From T cells, B-cell-depleted T cells, or PBMCs came the material, which was cDNA or gDNA.

Assay: immunoSEQ multiplex PCR; the TCRdb copy retains only in-frame clones and omits some. The sample contains around 89,000 clones, 72% of which appear only once. This TCR derives from a woman of 80 years or more with acute or convalescent COVID-19. Sequencing used peripheral blood.

This chain's CDR3 is CASSVDLERGIFF. CDR3 DNA: TGTGCCAGCAGCGTAGATTTAGAAAGAGGGATTTTCTTT. V gene TRBV9 combines with J gene TRBJ1-1; no firm D call. The germline CDR1 and CDR2 sequences are SGDLS and YYNGEE. This CDR3 has 13 residues. V was shortened by 0 bases and J by 13 bases, with 16 bases between the two germline ends.